This TCR beta chain was recovered during a study of CD8 T cells in ankylosing spondylitis. In TCRdb, the 5' RACE reads were re-called with MiXCR into one record per CDR3 protein. The table has about 220,000 distinct CDR3 sequences, about a quarter seen once. This clonotype was seen at least ten times. The V and J ends lost 6 bases and 5 bases respectively, with 6 bases between them. The CDR3 contains 11 residues. Germline assignment: CDR1 SGHRS and CDR2 YFSETQ. The sample taken for sequencing was blood, either unsorted or a sorted T cell fraction (not recorded which). This sequence originates from a male donor with ankylosing spondylitis or in good health (not recorded which). The V gene is TRBV5-1, the J gene TRBJ2-1; D unclear. This CDR3 reads CASKSDNEQFF. The CDR3 DNA reads as TGCGCCAGCAAGTCGGACAATGAGCAGTTCTTC.